Given below is one T cell receptor beta chain in context. Antigen specificity is unknown. The sample belongs to a study of shared clonotypes between healthy human individuals. On the study more broadly: A donor's plate count was three for CD4 naive and three for CD4 memory; CD8 naive had two and CD8 memory one.

Trimming pared 5 bases from V and 7 bases from J, leaving 9 bases between. This CDR3 has 12 residues. Germline assignment: CDR1 MNHEY and CDR2 SVGAGI. Profiled with immunoSEQ multiplex PCR; TCRdb holds only in-frame clones, not every one. The table records 2 million to 2.5 million clones, 95% of them present only once. Study observations and caveats: In several donors, about 5% of naive CD4 clonotypes appeared in common.

The chain has TRBV6-5 and TRBJ2-1; D is unclear. The source of this sequence is a man younger than 35 in good health. Specimen: naive CD4+ T cells sorted from blood. The subset denotes: CD45RA+ positively selected. CDR3 bases: TGTGCCAGCAGTCAGGATCGTAATGAGCAGTTCTTC. Its protein is CASSQDRNEQFF.